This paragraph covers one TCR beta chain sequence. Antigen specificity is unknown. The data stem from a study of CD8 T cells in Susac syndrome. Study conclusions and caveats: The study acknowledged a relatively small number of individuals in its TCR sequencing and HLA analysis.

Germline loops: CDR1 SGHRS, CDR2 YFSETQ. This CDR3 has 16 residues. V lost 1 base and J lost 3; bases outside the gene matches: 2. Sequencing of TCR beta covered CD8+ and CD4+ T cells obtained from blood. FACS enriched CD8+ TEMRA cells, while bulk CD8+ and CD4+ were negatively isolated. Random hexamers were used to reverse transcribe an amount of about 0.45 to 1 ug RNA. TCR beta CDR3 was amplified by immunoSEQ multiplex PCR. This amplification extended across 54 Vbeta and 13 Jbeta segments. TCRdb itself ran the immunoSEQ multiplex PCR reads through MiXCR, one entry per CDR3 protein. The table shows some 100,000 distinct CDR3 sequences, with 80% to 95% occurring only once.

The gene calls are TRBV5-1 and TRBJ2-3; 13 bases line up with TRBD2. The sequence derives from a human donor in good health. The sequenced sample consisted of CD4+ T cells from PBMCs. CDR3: CASSLRTSGRTDTQYF. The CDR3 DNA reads TGCGCCAGCAGCTTGCGGACTAGCGGGAGAACAGATACGCAGTATTTT.